In this sample, the clone carrying this TCR beta chain turned up many times. Within a library made for alpha chains, this beta chain is off target, and its count is uninformative. Documented time point: sample taken at primary tumor resection. Sequencing of whole RNA from tumor, nontumor lung or frozen PBMC involved no sorting. TCRdb independently ran MiXCR on the 5' RACE reads; one entry per CDR3 protein. The top ten hold approximately 9.9% of the sample, which has fewer than 16,000 distinct CDR3 sequences, about 3.6% seen once. This sample was taken from a study of spatial heterogeneity in lung cancer. Study-wide context: Each distinct TCR and UMI combination averaged more than ten appearances in raw reads.

This receptor was identified in a male donor with early-stage non-small cell lung cancer. This specimen was normal lung tissue next to the tumor, taken at surgery.

The CDR3 DNA reads as TGTGCCAGTAGAAGACAGCCCGACTCCTACGAGCAGTACTTC. Its translation is CASRRQPDSYEQYF. This rearrangement joins TRBV19 to TRBJ2-7, with a tentative D call TRBD1 (5 bases). CDR3 length: 14 residues. Germline assignment: CDR1 LNHDA and CDR2 SQIVND (reference sequence). The ends were cut back, 6 bases at V and 0 bases at J, with 12 bases in the middle.